One and the same sample provided the 9 T cell receptor beta chains below, sequenced in a study of T-cell reconstitution after alpha-beta-depleted transplantation in children. Preparation of the TCRbeta library used unique molecular identifiers. TCRdb re-called the PCR reads through MiXCR, storing one row per CDR3 protein. The data hold 250,000 to 350,000 distinct CDR3 sequences, with approximately 9.6% observed a single time. The sequencing here drew on PBMCs from the stem cell graft donor, taken from the stem cell graft. These receptors were collected from a human donor who donated a stem cell graft to a child with SCID.

The table lists this clonotype with a few counts. V usage is TRBV6-6 and J usage is TRBJ2-1; D is uncertain. The CDR3 has 11 residues. Looked up from germline, CDR1 is MNHNY and CDR2 is SVGAGI (reference sequence). Trimming removed 2 bases at V and 11 bases at J, with 7 bases between. CDR3 protein: CASSYQNKQFF. CDR3 sequence (DNA): TGTGCCAGCAGTTACCAGAACAAGCAGTTCTTC.

This clonotype was seen only a few times. The rearrangement links TRBV6-1 to TRBJ2-5, with 7 positions matching TRBD1. V shed 7 bases, J shed 1 base, and the junction held 9 bases outside the gene matches. This CDR3 region has 15 residues. Germline CDR1 reads MNHNS; CDR2 reads SASEGT. The CDR3 loop reads CASTQGQVLQETQYF. CDR3 DNA sequence: TGTGCCAGCACCCAAGGACAGGTCCTCCAAGAGACCCAGTACTTC.

This clonotype was picked up a small number of times. The chain has TRBV2 and TRBJ2-5; TRBD1 is a possible D gene (6 bases). CDR1 and CDR2 from the germline V gene are SNHLY and FYNNEI. There are 12 residues in the CDR3. Between the trimmed V and J ends, which lost 9 bases and 10 bases, there was a span of 18 bases. DNA for the CDR3: TGTGCCAGTAGAACCCAGGGGATGGGCCAGTACTTC. Its protein product is CASRTQGMGQYF.

Only a few counts were recorded for this clonotype. The chain has TRBV5-1 and TRBJ2-5; D is possibly TRBD1 or TRBD2 (7 bases each). Per the germline V gene, CDR1 is SGHRS and CDR2 is YFSETQ. CDR3 size: 16 residues. Trimming pared 0 bases from V and 2 bases from J, leaving 14 bases between. CDR3 sequence: CASSLVSGGLQETQYF. The CDR3 DNA sequence: TGCGCCAGCAGCTTGGTGTCAGGGGGACTACAAGAGACCCAGTACTTC.

The genes are TRBV14 and TRBJ2-3; 8 bases are shared with TRBD2. Germline assignment: CDR1 SGHDN and CDR2 FVKESK. The CDR3 extends over 16 amino acids. The V gene end was trimmed by 1 base and the J gene end by 2 bases; junction bases not matched to a gene: 5. The CDR3 DNA sequence: TGTGCCAGCAGCCAAGGGCGAGCGGGGGTCACAGATACGCAGTATTTT. It specifies CASSQGRAGVTDTQYF.

This rearrangement joins TRBV10-1 to TRBJ1-1, with D perhaps TRBD1 (5 bases). Trimming stripped 5 bases from V and 1 base from J, with 8 bases between. The CDR3 sequence is 13 residues long. Per the germline V gene, CDR1 is WNHNN and CDR2 is SYGVQD (reference sequence). CDR3 amino acids: CASSQGPNTEAFF. The DNA for the CDR3 is TGCGCCAGCAGTCAGGGACCGAACACTGAAGCTTTCTTT.

The table lists this clonotype with many counts. The V and J genes are TRBV7-7 and TRBJ2-2, with 9 bases fitting TRBD1. This CDR3 has 18 residues. Losses at the gene ends were 1 base for V and 1 base for J; bases not matched to a gene: 7. CDR1 is SSHAT, CDR2 FNYEAQ, per germline (reference sequence). CDR3 nucleotides: TGTGCCAGCAGCTTAGGGGACAGGGCTTTCAAGAACACCGGGGAGCTGTTTTTT. Translated, it gives CASSLGDRAFKNTGELFF.

The sample holds many counts of this clonotype. This rearrangement joins TRBV20-1 to TRBJ2-1; possibly TRBD1 or TRBD2 for D (5 bases each). V gave up 7 bases and J gave up 8 bases, with 18 bases separating them. Germline assignment: CDR1 DFQATT and CDR2 SNEGSKA (reference sequence). The CDR3 has 13 amino acids. CDR3 sequence (DNA): TGCAGTGTCTCCATAGGGGAGTTCGATGAGCAGTTCTTC. It codes for CSVSIGEFDEQFF.

V gene TRBV5-1 combines with J gene TRBJ1-6, with 10 bases fitting TRBD1. J gave up 10 bases and V 4 bases, and 8 bases lay outside the gene matches. Germline V gene data show CDR1 as SGHRS and CDR2 as YFSETQ. The CDR3 is 15 amino acids. CDR3 bases: TGCGCCAGCAGCCGTTTAGACAGGGGGCTCTCACCCCTCCACTTT. Its protein product is CASSRLDRGLSPLHF.